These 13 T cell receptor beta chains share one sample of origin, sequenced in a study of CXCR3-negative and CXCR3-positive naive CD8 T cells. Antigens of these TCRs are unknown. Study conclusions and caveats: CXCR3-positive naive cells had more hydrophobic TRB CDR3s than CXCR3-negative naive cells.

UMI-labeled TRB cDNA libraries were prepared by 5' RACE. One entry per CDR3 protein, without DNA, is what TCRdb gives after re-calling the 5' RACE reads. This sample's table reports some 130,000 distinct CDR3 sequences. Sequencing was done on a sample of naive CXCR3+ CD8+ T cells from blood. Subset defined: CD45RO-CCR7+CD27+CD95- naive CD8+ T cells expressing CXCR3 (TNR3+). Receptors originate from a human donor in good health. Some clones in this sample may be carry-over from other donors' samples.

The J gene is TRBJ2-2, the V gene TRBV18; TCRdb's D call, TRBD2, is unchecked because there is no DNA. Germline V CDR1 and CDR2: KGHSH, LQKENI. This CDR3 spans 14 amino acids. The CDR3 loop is CASSPRTNTGELFF. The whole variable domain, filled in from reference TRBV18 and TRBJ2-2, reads NAGVMQNPRHLVRRRGQEARLRCSPMKGHSHVYWYRQLPEEGLKFMVYLQKENIIDESGMPKERFSAEFPKEGPSILRIQQVVRGDSAAYFCASSPRTNTGELFFGEGSRLTVL.

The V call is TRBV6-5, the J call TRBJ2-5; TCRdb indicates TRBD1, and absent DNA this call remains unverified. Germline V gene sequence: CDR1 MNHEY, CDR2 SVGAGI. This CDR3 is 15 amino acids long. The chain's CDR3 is CASSYGGGSGETQYF.

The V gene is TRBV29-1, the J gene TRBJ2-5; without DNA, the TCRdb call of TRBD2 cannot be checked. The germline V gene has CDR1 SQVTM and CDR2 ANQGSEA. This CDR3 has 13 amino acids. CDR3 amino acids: CSVPAGGIETQYF.

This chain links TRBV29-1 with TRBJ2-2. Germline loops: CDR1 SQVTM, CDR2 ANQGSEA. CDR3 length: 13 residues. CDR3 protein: CSVEVFNTGELFF.

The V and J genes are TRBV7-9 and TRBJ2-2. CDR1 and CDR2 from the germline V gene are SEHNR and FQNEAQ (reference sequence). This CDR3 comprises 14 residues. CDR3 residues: CASSVVLMGGELFF.

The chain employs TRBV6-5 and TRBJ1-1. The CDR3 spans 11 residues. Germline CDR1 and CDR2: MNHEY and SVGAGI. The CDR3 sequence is CASSTRFEAFF.

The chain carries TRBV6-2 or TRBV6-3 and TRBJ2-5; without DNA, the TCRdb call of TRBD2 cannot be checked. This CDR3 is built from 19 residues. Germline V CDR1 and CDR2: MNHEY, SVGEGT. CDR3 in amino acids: CASSSTAGLAGGLPETQYF.

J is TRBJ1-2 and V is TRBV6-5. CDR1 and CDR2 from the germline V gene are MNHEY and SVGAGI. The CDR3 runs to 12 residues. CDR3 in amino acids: CASSYGSYGYTF.

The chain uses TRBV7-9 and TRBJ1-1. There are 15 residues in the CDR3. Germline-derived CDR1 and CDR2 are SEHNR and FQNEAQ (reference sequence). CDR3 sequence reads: CASSRGSLSSTEAFF.

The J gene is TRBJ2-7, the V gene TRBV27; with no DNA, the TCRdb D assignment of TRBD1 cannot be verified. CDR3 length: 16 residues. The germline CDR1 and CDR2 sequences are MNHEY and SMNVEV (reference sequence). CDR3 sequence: CASSLLRGTGGWEQYF.

The CDR3 sequence: CASSSPSPEGQINTEAFF. J is TRBJ1-1 and V is TRBV7-2; the TCRdb call, TRBD1, lacks DNA for checking. CDR1 is SGHTA and CDR2 is FQGNSA in the germline V gene. The CDR3 runs 18 residues.

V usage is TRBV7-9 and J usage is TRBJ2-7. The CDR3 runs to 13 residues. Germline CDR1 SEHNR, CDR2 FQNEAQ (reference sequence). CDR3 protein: CASRENGIDEQYF.

This CDR3 reads CASSPATDYEQYF. V usage is TRBV7-2 and J usage is TRBJ2-7; without DNA, the TCRdb call of TRBD2 cannot be checked. The CDR3 spans 13 residues. The germline V gene encodes CDR1 SGHTA and CDR2 FQGNSA. The full variable domain, its missing parts supplied by reference TRBV7-2 and TRBJ2-7, is GAGVSQSPSNKVTEKGKDVELRCDPISGHTALYWYRQSLGQGLEFLIYFQGNSAPDKSGLPSDRFSAERTGGSVSTLTIQRTQQEDSAVYLCASSPATDYEQYFGPGTRLTVT.